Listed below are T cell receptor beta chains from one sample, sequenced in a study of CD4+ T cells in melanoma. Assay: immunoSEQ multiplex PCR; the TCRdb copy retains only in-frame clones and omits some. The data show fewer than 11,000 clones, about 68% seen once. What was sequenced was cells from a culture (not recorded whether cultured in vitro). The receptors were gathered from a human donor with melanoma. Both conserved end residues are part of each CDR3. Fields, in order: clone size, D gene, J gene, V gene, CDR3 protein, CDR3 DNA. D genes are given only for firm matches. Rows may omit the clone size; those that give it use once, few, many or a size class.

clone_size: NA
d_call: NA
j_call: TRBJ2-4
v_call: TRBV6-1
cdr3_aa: CASSINQRAKNIQYF
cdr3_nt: TGTGCCAGCAGCATAAACCAGAGAGCCAAAAACATTCAGTACTTC

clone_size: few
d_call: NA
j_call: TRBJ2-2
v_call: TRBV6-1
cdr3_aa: CASRENTGELFF
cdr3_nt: TGTGCCAGCAGGGAAAACACCGGGGAGCTGTTTTTT

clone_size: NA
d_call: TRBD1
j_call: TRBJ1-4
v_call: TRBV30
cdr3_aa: CAWGPGQGLRKLFF
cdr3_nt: TGTGCCTGGGGCCCTGGACAGGGCCTGAGGAAACTGTTTTTT

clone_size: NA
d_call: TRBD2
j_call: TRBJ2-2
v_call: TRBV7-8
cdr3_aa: CASSLGSGGTGELFF
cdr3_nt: TGTGCCAGCAGCTTAGGCTCGGGGGGCACCGGGGAGCTGTTTTTT

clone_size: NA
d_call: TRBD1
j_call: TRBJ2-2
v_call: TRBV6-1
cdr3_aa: CASRSQGSSTGELFF
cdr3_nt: TGTGCCAGCAGATCACAGGGGTCGAGCACCGGGGAGCTGTTTTTT

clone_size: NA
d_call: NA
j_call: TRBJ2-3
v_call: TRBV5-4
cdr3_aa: CASSLAQAGDTQYF
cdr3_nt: TGTGCCAGCAGCTTGGCCCAAGCAGGGGATACGCAGTATTTT

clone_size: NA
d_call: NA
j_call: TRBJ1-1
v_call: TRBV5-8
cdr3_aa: CASSPWVHTEAFF
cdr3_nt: TGTGCCAGCAGCCCCTGGGTCCACACTGAAGCTTTCTTT

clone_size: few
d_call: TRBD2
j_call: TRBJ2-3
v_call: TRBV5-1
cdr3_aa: CASSLATGGYADTQYF
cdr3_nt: TGCGCCAGCAGCTTGGCGACGGGGGGGTACGCAGATACGCAGTATTTT

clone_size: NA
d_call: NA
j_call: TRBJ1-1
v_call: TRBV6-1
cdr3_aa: CASSDPGALGNTEAFF
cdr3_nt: TGTGCCAGCAGTGACCCTGGGGCTCTCGGGAACACTGAAGCTTTCTTT

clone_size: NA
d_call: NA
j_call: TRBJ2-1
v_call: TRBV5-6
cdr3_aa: CASSQWVDSSYNEQFF
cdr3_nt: TGTGCCAGCAGCCAATGGGTGGACAGCTCCTACAATGAGCAGTTCTTC

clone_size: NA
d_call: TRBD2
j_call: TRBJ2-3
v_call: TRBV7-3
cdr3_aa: CASSRGGFGDTQYF
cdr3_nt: TGTGCCAGCAGCCGGGGGGGGTTTGGAGATACGCAGTATTTT

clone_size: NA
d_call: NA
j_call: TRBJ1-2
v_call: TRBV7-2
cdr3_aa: CASSLEGYGYTF
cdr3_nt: TGTGCCAGCAGCTTAGAAGGGTATGGCTACACCTTC

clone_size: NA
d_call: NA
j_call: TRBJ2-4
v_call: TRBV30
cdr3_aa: CAWSTFPVSKNIQYF
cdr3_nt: TGTGCCTGGAGTACGTTTCCAGTCTCCAAAAACATTCAGTACTTC

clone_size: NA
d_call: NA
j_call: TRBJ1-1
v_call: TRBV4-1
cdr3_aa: CASRPLPGHQERRNTEAFF
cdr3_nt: TGCGCCAGCAGACCACTTCCGGGACACCAAGAACGAAGGAACACTGAAGCTTTCTTT

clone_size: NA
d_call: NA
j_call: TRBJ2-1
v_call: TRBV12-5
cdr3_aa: CASGLGGQSWEVGNEQFF
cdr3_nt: TGTGCTAGTGGTTTGGGGGGACAATCGTGGGAGGTGGGGAATGAGCAGTTCTTC

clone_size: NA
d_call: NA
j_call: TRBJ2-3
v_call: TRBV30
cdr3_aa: CAWTTRAAWVWDTQYF
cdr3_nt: TGTGCCTGGACCACCCGGGCGGCATGGGTGTGGGATACGCAGTATTTT

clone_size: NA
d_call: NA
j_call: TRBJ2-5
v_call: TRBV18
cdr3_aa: CASSPGETQYF
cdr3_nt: TGTGCCAGCTCACCTGGCGAGACCCAGTACTTC

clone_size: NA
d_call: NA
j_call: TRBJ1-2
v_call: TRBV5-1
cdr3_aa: CASSFRDKFYGYTF
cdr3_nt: TGCGCCAGCAGCTTCCGGGACAAATTCTATGGCTACACCTTC

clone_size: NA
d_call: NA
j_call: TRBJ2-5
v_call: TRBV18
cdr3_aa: CASSPRSGRIQETQYF
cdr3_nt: TGTGCCAGCTCACCACGGAGCGGGCGGATCCAAGAGACCCAGTACTTC

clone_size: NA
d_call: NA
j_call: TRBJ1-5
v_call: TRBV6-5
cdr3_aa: CASTPERNQPQHF
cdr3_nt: TGTGCCAGTACGCCCGAGCGGAATCAGCCCCAGCATTTT

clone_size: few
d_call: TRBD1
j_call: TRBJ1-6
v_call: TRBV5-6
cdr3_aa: CASRLLTGTSPLHF
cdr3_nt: TGTGCCAGCCGACTACTGACAGGGACGTCACCCCTCCACTTT

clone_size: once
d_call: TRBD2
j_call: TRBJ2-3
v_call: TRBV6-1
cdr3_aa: CASSERFLAGTTDTQYF
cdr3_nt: TGTGCCAGCAGTGAACGGTTTCTAGCGGGGACCACAGATACGCAGTATTTT

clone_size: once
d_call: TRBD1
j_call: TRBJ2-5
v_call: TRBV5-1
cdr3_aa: CASSWGTGGRETQYF
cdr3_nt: TGCGCCAGCAGCTGGGGAACAGGGGGCAGAGAGACCCAGTACTTC

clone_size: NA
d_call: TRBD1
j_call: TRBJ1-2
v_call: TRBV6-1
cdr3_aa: CASNILGDRGLGYTF
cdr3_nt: TGTGCCAGCAATATACTTGGGGACAGGGGGCTCGGCTACACCTTC

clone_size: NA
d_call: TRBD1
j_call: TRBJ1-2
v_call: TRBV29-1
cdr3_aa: CSATGVDGYTF
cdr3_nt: TGCAGCGCGACAGGGGTAGATGGCTACACCTTC

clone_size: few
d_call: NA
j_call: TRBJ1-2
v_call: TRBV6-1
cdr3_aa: CASSESRTALRGGYTF
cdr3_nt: TGTGCCAGCAGTGAATCGCGGACAGCTCTCAGGGGCGGCTACACCTTC

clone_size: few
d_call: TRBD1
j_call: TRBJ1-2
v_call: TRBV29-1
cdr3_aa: CSVGRGLGGYTF
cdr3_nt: TGCAGCGTTGGCAGGGGGCTGGGAGGCTACACCTTC

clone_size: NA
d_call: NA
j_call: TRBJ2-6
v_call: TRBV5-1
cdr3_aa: CASSFGQPGANVLTF
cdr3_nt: TGCGCCAGCAGCTTTGGACAGCCTGGGGCCAACGTCCTGACTTTC

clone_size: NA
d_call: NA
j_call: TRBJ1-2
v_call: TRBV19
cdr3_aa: CASSIPERGGGYTF
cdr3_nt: TGTGCCAGTAGTATACCCGAAAGGGGTGGCGGCTACACCTTC

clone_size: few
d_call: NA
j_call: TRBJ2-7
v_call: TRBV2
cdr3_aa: CASSVYLGREQYF
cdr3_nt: TGTGCCAGCAGTGTGTACTTGGGTCGCGAGCAGTACTTC

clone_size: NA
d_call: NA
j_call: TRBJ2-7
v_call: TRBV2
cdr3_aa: CASSAPGRGSYEQYF
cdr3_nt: TGTGCCAGCAGCGCCCCAGGACGGGGCTCCTACGAGCAGTACTTC

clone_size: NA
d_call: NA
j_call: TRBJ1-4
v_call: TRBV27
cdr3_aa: CASSWTARDEKLFF
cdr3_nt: TGTGCCAGCAGTTGGACAGCGCGGGATGAAAAACTGTTTTTT

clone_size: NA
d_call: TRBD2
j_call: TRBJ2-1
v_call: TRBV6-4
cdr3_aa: CASAGLSGGPYNEQFF
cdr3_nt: TGTGCCAGTGCCGGACTAAGCGGGGGGCCCTACAATGAGCAGTTCTTC

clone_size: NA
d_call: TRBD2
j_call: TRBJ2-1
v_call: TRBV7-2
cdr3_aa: CASSLASGTSGLVEQFF
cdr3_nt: TGTGCCAGCAGCTTAGCCTCCGGGACTAGCGGGTTGGTTGAGCAGTTCTTC

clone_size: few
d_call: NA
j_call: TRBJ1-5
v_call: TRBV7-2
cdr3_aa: CASSFGLYSNQPQHF
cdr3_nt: TGTGCCAGCAGCTTCGGTTTGTATAGCAATCAGCCCCAGCATTTT

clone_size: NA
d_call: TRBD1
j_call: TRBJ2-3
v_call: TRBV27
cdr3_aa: CASSFTGTGVFTDTQYF
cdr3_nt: TGTGCCAGCAGTTTTACCGGGACAGGGGTTTTCACAGATACGCAGTATTTT

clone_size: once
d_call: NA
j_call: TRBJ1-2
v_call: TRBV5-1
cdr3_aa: CASSLAGRGYGYTF
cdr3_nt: TGCGCCAGCAGCTTGGCAGGGCGCGGCTATGGCTACACCTTC

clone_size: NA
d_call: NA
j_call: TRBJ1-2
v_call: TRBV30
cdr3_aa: CAWRPWEGTNYGYTF
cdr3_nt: TGTGCCTGGCGACCTTGGGAGGGGACTAACTATGGCTACACCTTC

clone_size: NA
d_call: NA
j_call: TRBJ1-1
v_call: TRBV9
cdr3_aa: CASSVVEEAFF
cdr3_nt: TGTGCCAGCAGCGTAGTAGAAGAAGCTTTCTTT

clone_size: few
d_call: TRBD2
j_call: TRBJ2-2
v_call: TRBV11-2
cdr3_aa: CASRIAGGNTGELFF
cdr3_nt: TGTGCCAGCAGGATAGCGGGGGGAAACACCGGGGAGCTGTTTTTT

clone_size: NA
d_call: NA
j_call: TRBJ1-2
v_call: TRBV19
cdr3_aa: CASSIDQAANYGYTF
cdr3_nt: TGTGCCAGTAGTATAGATCAGGCAGCTAACTATGGCTACACCTTC

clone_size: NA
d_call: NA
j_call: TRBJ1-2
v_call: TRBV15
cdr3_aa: CATSRVAGSYGYTF
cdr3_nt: TGTGCCACCAGCAGAGTGGCGGGAAGCTATGGCTACACCTTC

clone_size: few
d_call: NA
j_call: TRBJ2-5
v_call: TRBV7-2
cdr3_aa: CASSLITETQYF
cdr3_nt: TGTGCCAGCAGCTTAATTACGGAGACCCAGTACTTC

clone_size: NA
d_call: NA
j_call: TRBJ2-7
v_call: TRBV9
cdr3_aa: CASSVGVGSERGEQYF
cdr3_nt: TGTGCCAGCAGCGTAGGAGTAGGATCCGAACGGGGCGAGCAGTACTTC

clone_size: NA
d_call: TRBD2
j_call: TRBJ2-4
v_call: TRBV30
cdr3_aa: CAGVITGLAGGHQYF
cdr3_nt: TGTGCCGGGGTGATAACCGGACTAGCGGGGGGCCATCAGTACTTC

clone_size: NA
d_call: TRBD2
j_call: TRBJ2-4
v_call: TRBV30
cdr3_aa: CAWSLSPAGGLGKNIQYF
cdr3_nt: TGTGCCTGGAGTTTAAGTCCAGCGGGGGGGCTGGGCAAAAACATTCAGTACTTC

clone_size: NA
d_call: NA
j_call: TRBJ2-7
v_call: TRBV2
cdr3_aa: CASSRTVPYEQYF
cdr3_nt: TGTGCCAGCAGCCGGACAGTCCCCTACGAGCAGTACTTC

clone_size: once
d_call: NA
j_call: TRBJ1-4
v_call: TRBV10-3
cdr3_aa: CASSSVPPKKLFF
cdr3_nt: TGTGCCAGCAGTTCGGTACCTCCGAAAAAACTGTTTTTT

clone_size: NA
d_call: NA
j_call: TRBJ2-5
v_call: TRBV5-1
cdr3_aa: CASSAGTDAALQETQYF
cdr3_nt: TGCGCCAGCAGCGCCGGGACGGACGCCGCACTCCAAGAGACCCAGTACTTC

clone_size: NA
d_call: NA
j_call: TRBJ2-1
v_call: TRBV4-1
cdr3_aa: CASSQDIGARVGNEQFF
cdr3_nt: TGCGCCAGCAGCCAAGATATTGGGGCTAGGGTGGGCAATGAGCAGTTCTTC

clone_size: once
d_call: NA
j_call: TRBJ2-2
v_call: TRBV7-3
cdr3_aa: CASSPHAAINTGELFF
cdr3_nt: TGTGCCAGCAGCCCCCACGCCGCGATAAACACCGGGGAGCTGTTTTTT

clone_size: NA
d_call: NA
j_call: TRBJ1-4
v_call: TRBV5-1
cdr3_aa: CASSPGGSTNEKLFF
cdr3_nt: TGCGCCAGCAGCCCTGGCGGGTCAACTAATGAAAAACTGTTTTTT

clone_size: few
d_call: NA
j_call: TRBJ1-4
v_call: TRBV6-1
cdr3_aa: CASRSGGSGNEKLFF
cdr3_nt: TGTGCCAGCAGATCCGGGGGGTCTGGTAATGAAAAACTGTTTTTT

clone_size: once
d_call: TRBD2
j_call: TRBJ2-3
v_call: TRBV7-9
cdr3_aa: CASSFRLATQYF
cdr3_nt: TGTGCCAGCAGCTTTCGACTAGCGACGCAGTATTTT

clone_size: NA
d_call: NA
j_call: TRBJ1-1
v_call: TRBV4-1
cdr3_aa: CASSQRQAPLNTEAFF
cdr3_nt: TGCGCCAGCAGCCAACGACAGGCGCCGCTGAACACTGAAGCTTTCTTT

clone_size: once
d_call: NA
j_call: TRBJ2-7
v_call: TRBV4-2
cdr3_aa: CASSLRDTYEQYF
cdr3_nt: TGTGCCAGCAGCTTGAGGGATACCTACGAGCAGTACTTC

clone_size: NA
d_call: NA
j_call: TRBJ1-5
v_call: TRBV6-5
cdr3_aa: CASSYSRWPQQAQHF
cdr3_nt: TGTGCCAGCAGTTACTCCCGATGGCCGCAACAAGCCCAGCATTTT